These 8 T cell receptor beta chains share one sample of origin, sequenced in a study of T cells after yellow fever vaccination. MiXCR, applied by TCRdb to the 5' RACE reads, yields one record per CDR3 protein. The sample shows approximately 510,000 distinct CDR3 sequences, 21% of them seen only once. The input for sequencing was PBMCs, taken 20 to 25 days after the first yellow fever vaccination. The receptors stem from a man between 18 and 35 years old who received the YFV17D yellow fever vaccine.

Only a few counts were recorded for this clonotype. The gene calls are TRBV4-1 and TRBJ1-1; D is possibly TRBD1 (6 bases). Germline CDR1 and CDR2: MGHRA and YSYEKL. V gave up 1 base and J gave up 3 bases, with 12 bases separating them. The CDR3 contains 15 residues. The CDR3 here is CASSQVGQRYTEAFF. CDR3 nucleotides: TGCGCCAGCAGCCAAGTAGGACAGCGATACACTGAAGCTTTCTTT.

The J gene is TRBJ2-1, the V gene TRBV5-1; TRBD2 agrees at 8 bases. The germline V gene has CDR1 SGHRS and CDR2 YFSETQ. Germline trimming cut 4 bases from V and 1 base from J; bases unmatched to any gene: 10. The CDR3 sequence is 17 residues long. CDR3 loop: CASSPVRSGGSYNEQFF. Here the CDR3 DNA reads TGCGCCAGCAGCCCCGTAAGATCGGGGGGGTCCTACAATGAGCAGTTCTTC.

The rearrangement links TRBV5-1 to TRBJ2-5; tentative D call: TRBD2 (5 bases). The CDR3 runs 14 residues. The ends were cut back, 1 base at V and 5 bases at J, with 12 bases in the middle. Germline CDR1 is SGHRS and CDR2 is YFSETQ. The CDR3 DNA is TGCGCCAGCAGCTTGCAACTAGTAGGGGAGACCCAGTACTTC. Encoded protein: CASSLQLVGETQYF.

This clonotype has more than one count but fewer than ten. The chain uses TRBV12-3 or TRBV12-4 and TRBJ1-1; D gene uncertain. There are 13 residues in the CDR3. Trimming removed 1 base from V and 5 bases from J, with 8 bases in between. CDR3 loop: CASSLGSSTEAFF. In nucleotides, the CDR3 is TGTGCCAGCAGTTTAGGTTCTTCTACTGAAGCTTTCTTT.

This clonotype was counted a few times. V usage is TRBV12-3 or TRBV12-4 and J usage is TRBJ1-3; D unclear. V lost 2 bases, J lost 0 bases, and 5 bases lay in between. This CDR3 has 14 residues. Here the CDR3 DNA reads TGTGCCAGCAGTTTATCGGTCTCTGGAAACACCATATATTTT. The encoded protein is CASSLSVSGNTIYF.

The chain couples TRBV12-3 or TRBV12-4 to TRBJ1-2; 8 nucleotides line up with TRBD1. The junction had 8 bases not matched to a gene; V was cut back by 4 bases and J by 7 bases. The CDR3 contains 14 residues. CDR3 DNA sequence: TGTGCCAGCAGTTCAGGGGGCCGGGGTAGTGGCTACACCTTC. It codes for CASSSGGRGSGYTF.

This chain links TRBV20-1 with TRBJ2-1, with D possibly matching TRBD2 (5 bases). This CDR3 has 14 amino acids. The germline V gene encodes CDR1 DFQATT and CDR2 SNEGSKA (reference sequence). The germline V and J ends were trimmed by 0 bases and 3 bases, with 9 bases remaining between them. The CDR3 reads CSARELVGYNEQFF. The CDR3 nucleotides are TGCAGTGCTAGAGAACTAGTGGGCTACAATGAGCAGTTCTTC.

The rearrangement joins TRBV6-1 to TRBJ2-7; D possibly corresponds to TRBD2 (5 bases). Trimming shortened V by 8 bases and J by 7 bases, and 15 bases separated the two germline ends. This CDR3 has 12 residues. Germline V lookup: CDR1 MNHNS, CDR2 SASEGT. Here the CDR3 reads CASWPGRGEQYV. CDR3 coding DNA: TGTGCCAGCTGGCCCGGCCGGGGAGAGCAGTACGTC.